This TCR beta chain was recovered during a study of blood T cells in healthy people across ages. Primers used in a second PCR of roughly 6 to 11 cycles were a sample-barcoded 5' primer and a J-beta primer mix. Unique molecular identifiers of 12 random nucleotides labeled each cDNA. TCRdb itself ran the 5' RACE reads through MiXCR, one entry per CDR3 protein. The table has some 760,000 distinct CDR3 sequences, 20% to 30% seen once. Findings and limits, study-wide: Donor CMV status, an unknown factor, possibly confounded changes in expanded clonotypes.

Details on this clonotype: Its cognate antigen is unknown.

The germline V gene encodes CDR1 SGHRS and CDR2 YFSETQ. The CDR3 has 14 residues. V was cut by 2 bases and J by 4 bases, with 10 bases left in between. Healthy individuals of Caucasian origin from Russia, aged roughly 6 to 100, served as donors. Donors gave roughly 10 milliliters of peripheral blood apiece. The data were also submitted as part of a second study, on T cells of mothers and their children.

The specimen sequenced was blood. This chain connects TRBV5-1 to TRBJ2-1; D unclear. The source is a boy under 18 in good health. DNA for the CDR3: TGCGCCAGCAGCTTCCGGGTGGGTTACAATGAGCAGTTCTTC. It yields the protein CASSFRVGYNEQFF.